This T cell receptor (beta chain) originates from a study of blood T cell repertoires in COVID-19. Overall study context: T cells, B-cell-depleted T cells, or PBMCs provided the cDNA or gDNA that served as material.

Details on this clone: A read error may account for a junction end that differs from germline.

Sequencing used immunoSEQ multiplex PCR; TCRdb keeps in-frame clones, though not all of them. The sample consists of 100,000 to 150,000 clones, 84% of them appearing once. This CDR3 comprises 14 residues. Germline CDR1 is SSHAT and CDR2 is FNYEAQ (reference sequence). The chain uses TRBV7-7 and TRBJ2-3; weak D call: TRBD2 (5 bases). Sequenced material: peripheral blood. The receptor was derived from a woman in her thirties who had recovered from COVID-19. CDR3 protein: CASSLEGGTDTQYF. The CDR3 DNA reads TGTGCTAGCAGCCTTGAAGGCGGGACAGATACGCAGTATTTT.